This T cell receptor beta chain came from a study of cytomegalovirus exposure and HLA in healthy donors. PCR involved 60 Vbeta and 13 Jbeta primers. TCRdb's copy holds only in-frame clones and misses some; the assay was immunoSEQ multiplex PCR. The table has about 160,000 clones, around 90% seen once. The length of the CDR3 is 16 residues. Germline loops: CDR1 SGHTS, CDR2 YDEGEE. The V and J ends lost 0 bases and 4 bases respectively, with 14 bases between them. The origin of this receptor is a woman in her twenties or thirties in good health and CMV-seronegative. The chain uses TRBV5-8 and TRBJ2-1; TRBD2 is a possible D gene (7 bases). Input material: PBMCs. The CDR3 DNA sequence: TGTGCCAGCAGCTTGGAAGGGGGGGGATGGTACAATGAGCAGTTCTTC. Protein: CASSLEGGGWYNEQFF.